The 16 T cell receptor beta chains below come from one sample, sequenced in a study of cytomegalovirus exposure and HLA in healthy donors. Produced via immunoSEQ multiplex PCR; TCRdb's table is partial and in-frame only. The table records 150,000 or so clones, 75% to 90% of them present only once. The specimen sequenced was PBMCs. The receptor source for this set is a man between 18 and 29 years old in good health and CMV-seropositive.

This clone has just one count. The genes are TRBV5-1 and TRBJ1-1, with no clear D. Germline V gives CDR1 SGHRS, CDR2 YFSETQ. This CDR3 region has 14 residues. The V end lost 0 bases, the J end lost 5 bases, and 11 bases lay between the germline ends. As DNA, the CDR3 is TGCGCCAGCAGCTTGGACACGGCGGGGACTGAAGCTTTCTTT. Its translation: CASSLDTAGTEAFF.

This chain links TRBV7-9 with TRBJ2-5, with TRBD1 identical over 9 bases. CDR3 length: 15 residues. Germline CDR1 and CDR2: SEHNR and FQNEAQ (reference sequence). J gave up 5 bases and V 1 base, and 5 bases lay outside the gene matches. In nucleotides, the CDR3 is TGTGCCAGCAGCTTAGTGGGACAGGGTGGGGAGACCCAGTACTTC. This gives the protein CASSLVGQGGETQYF. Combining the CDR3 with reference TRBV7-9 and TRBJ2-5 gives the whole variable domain DTGVSQNPRHKITKRGQNVTFRCDPISEHNRLYWYRQTLGQGPEFLTYFQNEAQLEKSRLLSDRFSAERPKGSFSTLEIQRTEQGDSAMYLCASSLVGQGGETQYFGPGTRLLVL.

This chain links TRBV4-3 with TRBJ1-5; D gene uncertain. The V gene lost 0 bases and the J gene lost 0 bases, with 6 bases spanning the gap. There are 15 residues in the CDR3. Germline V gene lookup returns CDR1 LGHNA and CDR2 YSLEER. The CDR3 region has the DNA TGCGCCAGCAGCCAAGATAGATATAGCAATCAGCCCCAGCATTTT. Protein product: CASSQDRYSNQPQHF.

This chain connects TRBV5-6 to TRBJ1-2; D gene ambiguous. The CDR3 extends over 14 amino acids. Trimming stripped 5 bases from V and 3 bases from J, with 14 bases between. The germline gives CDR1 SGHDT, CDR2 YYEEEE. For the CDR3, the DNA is TGTGCCAGCAGTTCGTACGGACTGTACTATGGCTACACCTTC. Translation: CASSSYGLYYGYTF.

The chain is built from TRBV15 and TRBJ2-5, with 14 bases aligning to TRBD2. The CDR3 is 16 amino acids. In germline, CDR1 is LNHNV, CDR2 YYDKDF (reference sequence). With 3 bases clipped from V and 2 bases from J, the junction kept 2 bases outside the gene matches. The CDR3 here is CATSSGLAGGQETQYF. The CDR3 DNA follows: TGTGCCACCAGCAGCGGACTAGCGGGAGGTCAAGAGACCCAGTACTTC.

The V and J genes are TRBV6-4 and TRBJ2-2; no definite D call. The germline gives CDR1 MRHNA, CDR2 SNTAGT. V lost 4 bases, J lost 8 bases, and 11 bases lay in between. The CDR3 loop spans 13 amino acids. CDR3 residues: CASSADSRGELFF. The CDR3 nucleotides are TGTGCCAGCAGTGCTGACTCGCGAGGGGAGCTGTTTTTT.

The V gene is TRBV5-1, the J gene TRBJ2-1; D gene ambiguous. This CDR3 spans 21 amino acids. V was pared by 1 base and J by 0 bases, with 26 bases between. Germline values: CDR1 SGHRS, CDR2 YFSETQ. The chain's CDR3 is CASSLRPQNQQYSNSYNEQFF. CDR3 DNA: TGCGCCAGCAGCTTGCGCCCACAGAACCAACAATACTCTAACTCCTACAATGAGCAGTTCTTC.

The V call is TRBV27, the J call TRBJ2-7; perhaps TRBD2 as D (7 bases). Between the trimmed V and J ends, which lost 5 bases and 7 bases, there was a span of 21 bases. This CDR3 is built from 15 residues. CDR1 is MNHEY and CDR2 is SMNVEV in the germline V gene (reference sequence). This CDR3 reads CASSPMEGGVEEQYF. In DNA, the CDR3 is TGTGCCAGCAGTCCTATGGAGGGGGGGGTGGAAGAGCAGTACTTC.

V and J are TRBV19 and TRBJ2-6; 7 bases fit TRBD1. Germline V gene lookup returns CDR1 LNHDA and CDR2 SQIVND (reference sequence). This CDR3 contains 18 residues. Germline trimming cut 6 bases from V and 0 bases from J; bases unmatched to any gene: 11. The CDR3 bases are TGTGCCAGTAGAAAAGGGGGACAGCCCAACTCTGGGGCCAACGTCCTGACTTTC. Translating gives CASRKGGQPNSGANVLTF.

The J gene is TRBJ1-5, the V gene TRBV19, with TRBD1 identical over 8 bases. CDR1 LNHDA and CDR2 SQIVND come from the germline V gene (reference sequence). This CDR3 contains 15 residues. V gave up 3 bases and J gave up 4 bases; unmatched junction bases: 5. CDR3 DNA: TGTGCCAGTAGTATTATACGACAGGGGAATCAGCCCCAGCATTTT. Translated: CASSIIRQGNQPQHF.

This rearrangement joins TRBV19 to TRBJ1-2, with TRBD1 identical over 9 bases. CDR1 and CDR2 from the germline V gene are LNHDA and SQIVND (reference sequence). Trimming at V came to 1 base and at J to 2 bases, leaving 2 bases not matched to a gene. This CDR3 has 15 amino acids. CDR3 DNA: TGTGCCAGTAGTATAGGGGACAGGGAAAACTATGGCTACACCTTC. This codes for CASSIGDRENYGYTF.

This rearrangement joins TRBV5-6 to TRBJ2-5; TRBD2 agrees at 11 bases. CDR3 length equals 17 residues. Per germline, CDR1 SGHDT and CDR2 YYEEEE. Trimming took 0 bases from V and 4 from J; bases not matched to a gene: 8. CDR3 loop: CASSLAWVAGGPETQYF. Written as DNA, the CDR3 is TGTGCCAGCAGCTTGGCCTGGGTAGCGGGAGGGCCAGAGACCCAGTACTTC. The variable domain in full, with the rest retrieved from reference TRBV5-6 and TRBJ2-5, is DAGVTQSPTHLIKTRGQQVTLRCSPKSGHDTVSWYQQALGQGPQFIFQYYEEEERQRGNFPDRFSGHQFPNYSSELNVNALLLGDSALYLCASSLAWVAGGPETQYFGPGTRLLVL.

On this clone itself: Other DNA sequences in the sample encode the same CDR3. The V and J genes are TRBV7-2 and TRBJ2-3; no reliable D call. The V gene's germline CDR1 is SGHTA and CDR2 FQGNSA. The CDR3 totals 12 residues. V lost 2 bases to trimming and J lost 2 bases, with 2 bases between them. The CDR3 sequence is CASSLYTDTQYF. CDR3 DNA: TGTGCCAGCAGCTTATACACAGATACGCAGTATTTT.

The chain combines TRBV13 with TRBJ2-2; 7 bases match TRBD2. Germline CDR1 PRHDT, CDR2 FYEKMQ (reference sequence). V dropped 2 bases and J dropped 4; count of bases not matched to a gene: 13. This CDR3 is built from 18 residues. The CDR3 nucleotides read TGTGCCAGCAGCTTATTAACTAACGCGGGAGAGGGCACCGGGGAGCTGTTTTTT. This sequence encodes CASSLLTNAGEGTGELFF.

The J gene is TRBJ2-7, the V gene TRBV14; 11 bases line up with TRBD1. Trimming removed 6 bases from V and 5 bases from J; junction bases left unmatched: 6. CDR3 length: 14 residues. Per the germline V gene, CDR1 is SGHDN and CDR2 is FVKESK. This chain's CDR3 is CASRPGTGGNEQYF. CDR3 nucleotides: TGTGCCAGCAGACCCGGGACAGGGGGGAACGAGCAGTACTTC.

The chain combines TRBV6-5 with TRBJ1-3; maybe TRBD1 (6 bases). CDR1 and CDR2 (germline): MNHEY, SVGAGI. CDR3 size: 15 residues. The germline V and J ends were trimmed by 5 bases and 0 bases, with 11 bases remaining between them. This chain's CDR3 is CASSNTGSSGNTIYF. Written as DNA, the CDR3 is TGTGCCAGCAGTAATACAGGGAGCTCTGGAAACACCATATATTTT.